The 10 T cell receptor beta chains presented below share a single source sample, sequenced in a study of T cells expressing NK-cell markers. TCRdb derives one entry per CDR3 protein from the 5' RACE reads, leaving out DNA. The sample table includes 25,000 to 35,000 distinct CDR3 sequences. Sequencing was done on a sample of blood T cells: a sorted CD56 or NKG2C T cell subset, CD4+ or CD8+ T cells, or bulk PBMC T cells (not recorded which). These receptor sequences come from a woman between 18 and 75 years old in good health.

The chain carries TRBV28 and TRBJ2-6; TCRdb's assignment of TRBD1 cannot be checked, as there is no DNA. The germline V gene has CDR1 MDHEN and CDR2 SYDVKM. CDR3 length: 16 amino acids. The CDR3 region is CASSSGTTSGANVLTF.

The chain combines TRBV4-1 with TRBJ2-5; TCRdb lists TRBD1, though no DNA is available to test this call. Germline V lookup: CDR1 MGHRA, CDR2 YSYEKL. The CDR3 runs 14 residues. CDR3 protein: CASSQVSSQETQYF.

The chain couples TRBV6-1 to TRBJ2-5; absent DNA, TCRdb's TRBD2 call cannot be checked. CDR1 and CDR2 from the germline V gene are MNHNS and SASEGT. This CDR3 contains 14 residues. The CDR3 region is CASGTSGRLETQYF.

The chain is built from TRBV7-9 and TRBJ2-7; TCRdb names TRBD1, which stays unverified in the absence of DNA. The CDR3 has 14 residues. The germline CDR1 and CDR2 sequences are SEHNR and FQNEAQ (reference sequence). CDR3 residues: CASSLTGQGYEQYF.

The rearrangement uses TRBV29-1 and TRBJ2-7; no DNA is available, so the TRBD1 call from TCRdb remains unchecked. Germline CDR1 SQVTM, CDR2 ANQGSEA. The CDR3 consists of 12 residues. CDR3 region: CSVPTGSHEQYF.

The chain combines TRBV12-3 or TRBV12-4 with TRBJ1-1. CDR3 length: 12 residues. This CDR3 reads CASSHGGREAFF.

The V and J genes are TRBV21-1 and TRBJ2-7; the D call from TCRdb, TRBD2, cannot be confirmed without DNA. TRBV21-1 is flagged as a pseudogene. CDR3 length: 18 residues. The CDR3 loop reads CASRAGTSGVGSSYEQYF.

The chain links TRBV7-9 to TRBJ1-2; the D gene TCRdb calls, TRBD1, cannot be checked with no DNA. Germline lookup yields CDR1 SEHNR and CDR2 FQNEAQ (reference sequence). This CDR3 has 14 residues. The CDR3 region is CASSSGQDNHGYTF.

V gene TRBV28 combines with J gene TRBJ2-2; TCRdb names TRBD1, which stays unverified in the absence of DNA. The CDR3 has 16 residues. The germline CDR1 and CDR2 sequences are MDHEN and SYDVKM. This chain's CDR3 is CASSGDWGENTGELFF.

The gene calls are TRBV23-1 and TRBJ2-1; TCRdb's assignment of TRBD2 cannot be checked, as there is no DNA. TRBV23-1 is flagged as an ORF with uncertain function. The CDR3 sequence is 18 residues long. The CDR3 is CASSQSRGLFLADNEQFF.